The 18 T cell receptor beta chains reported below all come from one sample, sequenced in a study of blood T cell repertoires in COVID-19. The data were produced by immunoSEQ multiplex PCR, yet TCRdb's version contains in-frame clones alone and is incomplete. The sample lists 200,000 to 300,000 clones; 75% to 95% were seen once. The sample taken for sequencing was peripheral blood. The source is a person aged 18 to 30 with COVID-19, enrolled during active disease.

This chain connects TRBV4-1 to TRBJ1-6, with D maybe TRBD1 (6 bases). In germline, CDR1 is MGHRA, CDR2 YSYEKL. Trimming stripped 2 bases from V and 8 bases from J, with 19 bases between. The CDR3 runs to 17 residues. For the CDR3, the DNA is TGCGCCAGCAGCCAACCAACCGCCCAGGGGAGTGATTCACCCCTCCACTTT. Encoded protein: CASSQPTAQGSDSPLHF.

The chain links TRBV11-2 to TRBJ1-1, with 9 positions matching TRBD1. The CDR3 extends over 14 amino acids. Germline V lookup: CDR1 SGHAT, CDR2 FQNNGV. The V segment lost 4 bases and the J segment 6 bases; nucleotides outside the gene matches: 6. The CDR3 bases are TGTGCCAGCAGCTGGGGACAGGGAAGCGCTGAAGCTTTCTTT. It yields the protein CASSWGQGSAEAFF.

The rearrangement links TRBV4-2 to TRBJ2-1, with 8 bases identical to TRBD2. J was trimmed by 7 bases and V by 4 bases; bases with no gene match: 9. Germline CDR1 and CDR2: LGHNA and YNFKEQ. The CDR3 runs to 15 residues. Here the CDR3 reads CASSREAGVSNEQFF. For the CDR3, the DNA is TGTGCCAGCAGCCGCGAAGCGGGAGTGAGTAATGAGCAGTTCTTC.

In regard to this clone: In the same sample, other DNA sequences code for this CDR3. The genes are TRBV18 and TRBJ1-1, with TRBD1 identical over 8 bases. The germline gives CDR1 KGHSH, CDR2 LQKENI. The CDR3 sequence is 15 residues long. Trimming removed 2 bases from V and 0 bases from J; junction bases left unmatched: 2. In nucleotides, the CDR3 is TGTGCCAGCTCACCAGGACAGGGCATGAACACTGAAGCTTTCTTT. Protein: CASSPGQGMNTEAFF.

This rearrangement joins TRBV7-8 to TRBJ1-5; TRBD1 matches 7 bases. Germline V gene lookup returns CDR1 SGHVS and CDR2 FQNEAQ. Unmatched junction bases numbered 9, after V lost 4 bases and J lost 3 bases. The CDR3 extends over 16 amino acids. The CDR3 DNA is TGTGCCAGCAGCTCAGAGACAGGGTTGGACAATCAGCCCCAGCATTTT. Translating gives CASSSETGLDNQPQHF.

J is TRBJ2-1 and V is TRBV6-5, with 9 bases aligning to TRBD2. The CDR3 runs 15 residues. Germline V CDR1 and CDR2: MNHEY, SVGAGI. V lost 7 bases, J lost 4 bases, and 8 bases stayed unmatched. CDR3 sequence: CASTPSGANYNEQFF. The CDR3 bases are TGTGCCAGCACCCCTAGCGGGGCTAATTACAATGAGCAGTTCTTC.

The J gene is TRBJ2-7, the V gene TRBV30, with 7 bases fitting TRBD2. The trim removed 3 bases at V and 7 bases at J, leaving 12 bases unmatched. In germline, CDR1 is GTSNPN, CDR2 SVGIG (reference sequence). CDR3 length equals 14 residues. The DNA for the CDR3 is TGTGCCTGGAGCGAAGCGGGGAGGGCCTGGGAGCAGTACTTC. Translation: CAWSEAGRAWEQYF.

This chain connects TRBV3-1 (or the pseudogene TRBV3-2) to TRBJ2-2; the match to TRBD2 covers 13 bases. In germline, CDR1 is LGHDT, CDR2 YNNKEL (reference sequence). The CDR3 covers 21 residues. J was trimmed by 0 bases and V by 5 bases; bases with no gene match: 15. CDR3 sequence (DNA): TGTGCCAGCAGCTTCTGGATAATACTAGCGGGAGGGGGACCGAACACCGGGGAGCTGTTTTTT. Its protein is CASSFWIILAGGGPNTGELFF.

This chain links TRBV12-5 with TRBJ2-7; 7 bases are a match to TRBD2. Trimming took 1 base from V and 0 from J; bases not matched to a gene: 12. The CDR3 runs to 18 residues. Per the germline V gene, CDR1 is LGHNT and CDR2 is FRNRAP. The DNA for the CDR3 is TGTGCTAGTGGTTTGGAGGTTGTAGCGGGCAGAAGCTCCTACGAGCAGTACTTC. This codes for CASGLEVVAGRSSYEQYF.

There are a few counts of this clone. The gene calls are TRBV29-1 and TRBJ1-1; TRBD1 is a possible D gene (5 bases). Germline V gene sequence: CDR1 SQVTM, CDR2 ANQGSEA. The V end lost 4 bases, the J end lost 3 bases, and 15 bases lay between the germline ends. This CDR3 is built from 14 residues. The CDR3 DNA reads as TGCAGCGTTGGAAGGGCCGGGGGGGACACTGAAGCTTTCTTT. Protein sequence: CSVGRAGGDTEAFF.

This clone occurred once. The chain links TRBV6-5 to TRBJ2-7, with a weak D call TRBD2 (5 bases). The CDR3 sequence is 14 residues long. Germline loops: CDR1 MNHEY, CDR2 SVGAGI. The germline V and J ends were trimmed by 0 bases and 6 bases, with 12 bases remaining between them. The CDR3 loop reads CASSYSTMGLEQYF. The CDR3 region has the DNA TGTGCCAGCAGTTACTCGACTATGGGTCTCGAGCAGTACTTC.

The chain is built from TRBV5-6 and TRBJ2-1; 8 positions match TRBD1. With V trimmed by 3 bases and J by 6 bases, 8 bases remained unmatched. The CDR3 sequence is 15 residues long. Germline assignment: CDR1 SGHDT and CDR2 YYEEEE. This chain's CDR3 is CASSSRLTGANEQFF. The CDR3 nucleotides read TGTGCCAGCAGCTCCCGGCTGACAGGGGCCAATGAGCAGTTCTTC.

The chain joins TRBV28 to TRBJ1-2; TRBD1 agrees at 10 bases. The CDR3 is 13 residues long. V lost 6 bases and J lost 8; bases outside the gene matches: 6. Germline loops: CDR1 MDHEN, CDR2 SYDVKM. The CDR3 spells CASRPGQGVGYTF. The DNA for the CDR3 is TGTGCCAGCAGACCCGGACAGGGGGTGGGCTACACCTTC.

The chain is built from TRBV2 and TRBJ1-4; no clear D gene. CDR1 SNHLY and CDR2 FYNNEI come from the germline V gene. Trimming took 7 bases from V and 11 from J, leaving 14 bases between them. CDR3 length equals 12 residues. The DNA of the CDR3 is TGTGCCAGCAAATTCGAGTCGGGGAAACTGTTTTTT. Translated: CASKFESGKLFF.

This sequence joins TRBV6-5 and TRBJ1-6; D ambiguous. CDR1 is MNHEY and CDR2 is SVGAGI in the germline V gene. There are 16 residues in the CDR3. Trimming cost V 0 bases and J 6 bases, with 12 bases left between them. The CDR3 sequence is CASSYSPSGFNSPLHF. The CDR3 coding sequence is TGTGCCAGCAGTTACTCGCCTTCGGGGTTTAATTCACCCCTCCACTTT.

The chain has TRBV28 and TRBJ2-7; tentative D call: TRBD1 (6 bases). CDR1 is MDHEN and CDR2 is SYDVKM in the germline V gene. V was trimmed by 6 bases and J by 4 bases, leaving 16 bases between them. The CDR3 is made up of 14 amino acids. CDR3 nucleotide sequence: TGTGCCAGCAGCCGACCCCAGGGGAAATACGAGCAGTACTTC. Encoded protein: CASSRPQGKYEQYF.

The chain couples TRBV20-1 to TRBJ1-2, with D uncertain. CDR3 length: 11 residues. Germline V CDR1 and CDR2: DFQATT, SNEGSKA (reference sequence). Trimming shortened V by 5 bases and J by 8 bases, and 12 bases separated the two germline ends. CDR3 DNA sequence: TGCAGTGCTTCCCACACCGGGGGCTACACCTTC. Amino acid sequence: CSASHTGGYTF.

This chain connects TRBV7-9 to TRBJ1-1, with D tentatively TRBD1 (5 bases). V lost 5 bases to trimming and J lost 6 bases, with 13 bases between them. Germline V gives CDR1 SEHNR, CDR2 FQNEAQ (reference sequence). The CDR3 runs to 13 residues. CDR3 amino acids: CASSPGGWAEAFF. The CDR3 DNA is TGTGCCAGCAGCCCCGGGGGGTGGGCTGAAGCTTTCTTT.